The 30 T cell receptor beta chains reported below all come from one sample, sequenced in a study of cytomegalovirus exposure and HLA in healthy donors (TCRdb year 2017). To prepare the library, the immunoSEQ multiplex PCR assay was applied. The multiplex PCR relied on a mix of 60 forward primers for TCR Vbeta segments and 13 reverse primers for TCR Jbeta segments. The immuneACCESS repertoire file appears here via TCRdb, limited to in-frame rearrangements. These files lack a portion of the clones; in checked studies, under half of the deficit traces to unresolved V genes, and the cause of the others is not known. The sample table holds 190,000 or so clones, of which about four fifths were seen once. The ten largest clonotypes hold about a tenth of the sample. Sequenced input: PBMCs. The receptors originated from a woman aged 50 to 65 in good health and CMV-seropositive.

This chain joins TRBV13 and TRBJ2-2, with a tentative D call TRBD1 (6 bases). Between the trimmed V and J ends, which lost 6 bases and 6 bases, there was a span of 14 bases. Germline CDR1 and CDR2: PRHDT and FYEKMQ (reference sequence). CDR3 length equals 14 residues. CDR3 bases: TGTGCCAGCAGACAGGGTGCGGTGCCCGGGGAGCTGTTTTTT. Its translation: CASRQGAVPGELFF.

The V call is TRBV28, the J call TRBJ1-1; 8 positions match TRBD1. CDR3 length: 16 amino acids. Germline V gene data show CDR1 as MDHEN and CDR2 as SYDVKM. V was clipped by 11 bases and J by 4 bases; unmatched bases: 18. In nucleotides, the CDR3 is TGTGCCTGCTTGGGCCAGGGGGCTGCGCAATTCACTGAAGCTTTCTTT. It encodes CACLGQGAAQFTEAFF.

The chain links TRBV27 to TRBJ1-1, with D perhaps TRBD1 (5 bases). This CDR3 contains 13 residues. The V end was cut by 2 bases, the J end by 10 bases, with 14 bases between. Germline assignment: CDR1 MNHEY and CDR2 SMNVEV (reference sequence). The CDR3 loop is CASSLGPGGVAFF. The CDR3 DNA is TGTGCCAGCAGTTTAGGGCCCGGGGGGGTAGCTTTCTTT.

The J gene is TRBJ1-2, the V gene TRBV7-8; D gene uncertain. In germline, CDR1 is SGHVS, CDR2 FQNEAQ. Trimming left V 0 bases short and J 4 bases short, with 6 bases between. The CDR3 totals 13 residues. The CDR3 is CASSLAKIYGYTF. CDR3 nucleotides: TGTGCCAGCAGCTTAGCCAAAATCTATGGCTACACCTTC.

This clone was recorded only once. The chain joins TRBV5-4 to TRBJ2-5; 11 positions agree with TRBD2. The J call may be in error: the DNA end matches TRBJ2-7 better. The CDR3 is 15 amino acids. The germline V gene encodes CDR1 SGHNT and CDR2 YYREEE (reference sequence). DNA of the CDR3: TGTGCCAGCAGCTTACTAGCGGGGGAGGTCTACGAGCAGTACTTC. Protein: CASSLLAGEVYEQYF.

The chain combines TRBV13 with TRBJ1-2; the D gene is possibly TRBD1 (6 bases). The CDR3 is 15 amino acids. Germline assignment: CDR1 PRHDT and CDR2 FYEKMQ (reference sequence). The V and J ends lost 5 bases and 5 bases respectively, with 18 bases between them. The DNA of the CDR3 is TGTGCCAGCAGCCTCCGGGGAGGGGGGATTTATGGCTACACCTTC. It encodes CASSLRGGGIYGYTF.

The chain is built from TRBV7-9 and TRBJ1-1; D gene uncertain. The germline CDR1 and CDR2 sequences are SEHNR and FQNEAQ (reference sequence). The CDR3 loop spans 14 amino acids. Trimming left V 4 bases short and J 4 bases short, with 13 bases between. The chain's CDR3 is CASSSTLGSTEAFF. The DNA for the CDR3 is TGTGCCAGCAGCTCGACCCTAGGGAGCACTGAAGCTTTCTTT.

The chain employs TRBV6-6 and TRBJ1-1, with D hard to call. Germline V lookup: CDR1 MNHNY, CDR2 SVGAGI (reference sequence). Between the trimmed V and J ends, which lost 2 bases and 1 base, there was a span of 14 bases. CDR3 size: 16 residues. DNA for the CDR3: TGTGCCAGCAGTTACGGCGTGGCGCGGAGGAACACTGAAGCTTTCTTT. Its translation: CASSYGVARRNTEAFF.

This chain links TRBV6-1 with TRBJ1-4; a weak D match, TRBD1 (6 bases). The CDR3 spans 15 residues. Germline V gives CDR1 MNHNS, CDR2 SASEGT. CDR3 sequence (DNA): TGTGTGGGGGGGGGCAGGGTTAAAGGAAATGAAAAACTGTTTTTT. It encodes CVGGGRVKGNEKLFF.

This clone has a single count. The rearrangement joins TRBV5-4 to TRBJ2-7, with 7 positions matching TRBD1. Germline values: CDR1 SGHNT, CDR2 YYREEE (reference sequence). The CDR3 length is 14 residues. J lost 1 base, V lost 4 bases, and 5 bases had no gene match. This CDR3 reads CASSPRQGSYEQYF. CDR3 DNA: TGTGCCAGCAGCCCAAGACAGGGATCCTACGAGCAGTACTTC. The full variable domain, with the rest looked up from reference TRBV5-4 and TRBJ2-7, is ETGVTQSPTHLIKTRGQQVTLRCSSQSGHNTVSWYQQALGQGPQFIFQYYREEENGRGNFPPRFSGLQFPNYSSELNVNALELDDSALYLCASSPRQGSYEQYFGPGTRLTVT.

The CDR3 nucleotides are TGTGCCAGCAGCGTGACTGACTACGAGCAGTACTTC. Translating it yields CASSVTDYEQYF. The chain is built from TRBV7-9 and TRBJ2-5; D not resolved. The end of the DNA fits TRBJ2-7 better, so the J call may be wrong. CDR1 and CDR2 from the germline V gene are SEHNR and FQNEAQ (reference sequence). The CDR3 sequence is 12 residues long.

J is TRBJ2-2 and V is TRBV5-8; a weak D match, TRBD1 (5 bases). The CDR3 covers 13 residues. Germline lookup yields CDR1 SGHTS and CDR2 YDEGEE. Deletions cut 3 bases from V and 7 bases from J, with 10 bases between. CDR3 sequence reads: CASSSRVIGELFF. As DNA, the CDR3 is TGTGCCAGCAGCTCCAGGGTTATCGGGGAGCTGTTTTTT. Drawing the rest from reference TRBV5-8 and TRBJ2-2, the complete variable domain is EAGVTQSPTHLIKTRGQQATLRCSPISGHTSVYWYQQALGLGLQFLLWYDEGEERNRGNFPPRFSGRQFPNYSSELNVNALELEDSALYLCASSSRVIGELFFGEGSRLTVL.

The rearrangement uses TRBV13 and TRBJ2-3, with 11 nucleotides matching TRBD2. The V and J ends lost 3 bases and 4 bases, in that order; junction bases with no gene match: 6. The CDR3 sequence is 16 residues long. The germline V gene has CDR1 PRHDT and CDR2 FYEKMQ (reference sequence). CDR3 bases: TGTGCCAGCAGCTTTATAACTAGCGGGGGTCCAGATACGCAGTATTTT. Translating it yields CASSFITSGGPDTQYF.

V usage is TRBV7-9 and J usage is TRBJ2-2, with TRBD2 identical over 11 bases. J lost 6 bases, V lost 5 bases, and 11 bases had no gene match. Germline V gene data show CDR1 as SEHNR and CDR2 as FQNEAQ (reference sequence). The CDR3 runs 17 residues. The CDR3 loop reads CASSATSGVEGAGELFF. The CDR3 coding sequence is TGTGCCAGCAGCGCGACTAGCGGGGTAGAAGGGGCCGGGGAGCTGTTTTTT.

The chain links TRBV28 to TRBJ2-1; D possibly corresponds to TRBD1 (6 bases). V shed 5 bases and J shed 0 bases, with 8 bases lying between them. CDR1 MDHEN and CDR2 SYDVKM come from the germline V gene. The CDR3 has 14 amino acids. CDR3 region: CASSRGSSYNEQFF. The CDR3 bases are TGTGCCAGCAGTAGGGGGAGCTCCTACAATGAGCAGTTCTTC.

The J gene is TRBJ2-5, the V gene TRBV30, with D unclear. Matching the DNA end better, TRBJ2-7 makes the J call doubtful. Germline assignment: CDR1 GTSNPN and CDR2 SVGIG (reference sequence). The CDR3 runs to 13 residues. Here the CDR3 DNA reads TGTGCCTGGAGTGTGGGCGTCTCCTACGAGCAGTACTTC. Amino acid sequence: CAWSVGVSYEQYF.

With respect to this clone: In the same sample, other DNA sequences code for this CDR3. V usage is TRBV9 and J usage is TRBJ2-5; 10 nucleotides agree with TRBD2. Per the germline V gene, CDR1 is SGDLS and CDR2 is YYNGEE. Trimming cost V 0 bases and J 4 bases; bases outside gene matches: 3. The CDR3 spans 15 residues. CDR3 in amino acids: CASSVGGLALETQYF. The CDR3 nucleotides read TGTGCCAGCAGCGTAGGGGGACTAGCGTTAGAGACCCAGTACTTC. Drawing the rest from reference TRBV9 and TRBJ2-5, the complete variable domain is DSGVTQTPKHLITATGQRVTLRCSPRSGDLSVYWYQQSLDQGLQFLIQYYNGEERAKGNILERFSAQQFPDLHSELNLSSLELGDSALYFCASSVGGLALETQYFGPGTRLLVL.

The chain couples TRBV11-3 to TRBJ2-3, with TRBD2 matching over 8 bases. The CDR3 is made up of 16 amino acids. The junction had 9 bases not matched to a gene; V was cut back by 1 base and J by 6 bases. CDR1 and CDR2 (germline): SGHNT, YENEEA. CDR3 in DNA: TGTGCCAGCAGCTTAGGAACTAGCGGCCGGTCGGATACGCAGTATTTT. It translates to CASSLGTSGRSDTQYF.

The genes are TRBV5-6 and TRBJ2-2; tentatively, D is TRBD2 (6 bases). V was cut by 0 bases and J by 6 bases, with 9 bases left in between. Germline CDR1 is SGHDT and CDR2 is YYEEEE. CDR3 size: 14 residues. DNA for the CDR3: TGTGCCAGCAGCTTGGTCGGGGGTCCCGGGGAGCTGTTTTTT. This translates into CASSLVGGPGELFF.

This chain links TRBV5-6 with TRBJ1-5; 12 bases align to TRBD1. CDR3 length: 16 amino acids. J gave up 6 bases and V 1 base, and 5 bases lay outside the gene matches. In germline, CDR1 is SGHDT, CDR2 YYEEEE. The CDR3 DNA reads TGTGCCAGCAGCTTGCGGGACAGGGGGCGCGGTCAGCCCCAGCATTTT. Translation: CASSLRDRGRGQPQHF.

This clone appeared a few times. CDR3 loop: CAIGTRTEAFF. In DNA form, the CDR3 reads TGTGCCATCGGGACACGGACTGAAGCTTTCTTT. The chain has TRBV10-3 and TRBJ1-1; tentative D call: TRBD1 (6 bases). The germline gives CDR1 ENHRY, CDR2 SYGVKD. The CDR3 is 11 amino acids. The V gene lost 8 bases and the J gene lost 5 bases, with 9 bases spanning the gap.

This sequence joins TRBV6-5 and TRBJ2-2, with 7 positions matching TRBD1. Germline CDR1 reads MNHEY; CDR2 reads SVGAGI. The CDR3 covers 15 residues. V lost 0 bases, J lost 6 bases, and 4 bases stayed unmatched. In nucleotides, the CDR3 is TGTGCCAGCAGTTACTCCCAGGGGGATGCCGGGGAGCTGTTTTTT. It encodes CASSYSQGDAGELFF.

The rearrangement links TRBV7-2 to TRBJ1-6, with D uncertain. The CDR3 contains 15 residues. Deletions cut 8 bases from V and 5 bases from J, with 16 bases between. Germline lookup yields CDR1 SGHTA and CDR2 FQGNSA. The CDR3: CASAREGSNNSPLHF. The CDR3 nucleotides read TGTGCCAGCGCCCGGGAGGGATCTAATAATTCACCCCTCCACTTT.

This chain links TRBV9 with TRBJ2-7, with D possibly TRBD1 on 7 matching bases. Per germline, CDR1 SGDLS and CDR2 YYNGEE. V was trimmed by 4 bases and J by 2 bases, leaving 16 bases between them. The CDR3 contains 15 residues. The CDR3 DNA follows: TGTGCCAGCAGCCCCGGTCGGGGGACAGCCTACGAGCAGTACTTC. Translation: CASSPGRGTAYEQYF.

This chain connects TRBV21-1 to TRBJ1-5. TRBV21-1 is annotated as a pseudogene. The CDR3 extends over 15 amino acids. Here the CDR3 DNA reads TGTGCCAGCAGCACCGCGGGTACCGGTTATCAGCCCCAGCATTTT. The encoded protein is CASSTAGTGYQPQHF.

The chain links TRBV7-8 to TRBJ1-2, with a possible D match to TRBD1 (5 bases). Germline CDR1 reads SGHVS; CDR2 reads FQNEAQ. Trimming removed 5 bases at V and 4 bases at J, with 17 bases between. The CDR3 loop spans 15 amino acids. The CDR3 reads CASSLHLRRGYGYTF. The CDR3 nucleotides read TGTGCCAGCAGCCTACACCTCAGGAGGGGCTATGGCTACACCTTC.

The chain has TRBV2 and TRBJ2-3, with D possibly TRBD2 on 6 matching bases. The V end lost 0 bases, the J end lost 4 bases, and 8 bases lay between the germline ends. The CDR3 has 14 amino acids. Germline V gene data show CDR1 as SNHLY and CDR2 as FYNNEI. The CDR3 nucleotides read TGTGCCAGCAGTGAAGCGGGGGGTCCAGATACGCAGTATTTT. This encodes CASSEAGGPDTQYF.

The rearrangement uses TRBV6-5 and TRBJ1-2, with TRBD1 identical over 8 bases. Trimming at V came to 6 bases and at J to 4 bases, leaving 7 bases not matched to a gene. The germline V gene has CDR1 MNHEY and CDR2 SVGAGI. The CDR3 consists of 14 residues. CDR3 amino acids: CASRPGGVVYGYTF. The CDR3 DNA reads TGTGCCAGCAGACCAGGGGGCGTCGTCTATGGCTACACCTTC.

This chain connects TRBV5-4 to TRBJ2-1, with TRBD2 identical over 7 bases. V lost 4 bases, J lost 4 bases, and 2 bases stayed unmatched. In germline, CDR1 is SGHNT, CDR2 YYREEE (reference sequence). The CDR3 consists of 13 residues. The CDR3 nucleotides are TGTGCCAGCAGCCTAGCGGTTTACAATGAGCAGTTCTTC. Translating it yields CASSLAVYNEQFF.

The chain couples TRBV9 to TRBJ2-2; tentative D call: TRBD1 (6 bases). V gave up 4 bases and J gave up 7 bases, with 23 bases separating them. Per the germline V gene, CDR1 is SGDLS and CDR2 is YYNGEE. CDR3 length equals 17 residues. The CDR3 protein is CASSPQDGQRLGGELFF. The CDR3 nucleotides are TGTGCCAGCAGCCCCCAGGATGGACAGCGGTTAGGCGGGGAGCTGTTTTTT.